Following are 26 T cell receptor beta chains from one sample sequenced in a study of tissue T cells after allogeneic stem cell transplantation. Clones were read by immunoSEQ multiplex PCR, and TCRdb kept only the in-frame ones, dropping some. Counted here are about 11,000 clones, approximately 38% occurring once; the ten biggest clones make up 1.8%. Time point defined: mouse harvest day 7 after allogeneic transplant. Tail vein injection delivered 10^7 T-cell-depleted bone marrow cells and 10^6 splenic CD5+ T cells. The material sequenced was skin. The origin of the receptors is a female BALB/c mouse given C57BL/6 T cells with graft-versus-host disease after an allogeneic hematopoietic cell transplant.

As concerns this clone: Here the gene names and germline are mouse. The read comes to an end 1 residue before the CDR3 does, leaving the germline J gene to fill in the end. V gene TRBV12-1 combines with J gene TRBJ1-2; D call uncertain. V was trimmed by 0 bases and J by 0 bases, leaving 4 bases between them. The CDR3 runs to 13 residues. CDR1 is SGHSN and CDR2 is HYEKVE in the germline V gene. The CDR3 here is CASSLPANSDYTF. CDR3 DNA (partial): TGTGCCAGCTCTCTCCCGGCAAACTCCGACTACACC.

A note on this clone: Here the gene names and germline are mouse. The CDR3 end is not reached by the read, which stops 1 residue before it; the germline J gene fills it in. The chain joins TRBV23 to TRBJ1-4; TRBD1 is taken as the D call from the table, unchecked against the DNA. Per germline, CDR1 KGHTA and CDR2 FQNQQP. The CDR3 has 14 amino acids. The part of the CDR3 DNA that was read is TGCTCCAGCAGTCATCCGGGACAAAACGAAAGATTATTT. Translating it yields CSSSHPGQNERLF. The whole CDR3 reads CSSSHPGQNERLFF.

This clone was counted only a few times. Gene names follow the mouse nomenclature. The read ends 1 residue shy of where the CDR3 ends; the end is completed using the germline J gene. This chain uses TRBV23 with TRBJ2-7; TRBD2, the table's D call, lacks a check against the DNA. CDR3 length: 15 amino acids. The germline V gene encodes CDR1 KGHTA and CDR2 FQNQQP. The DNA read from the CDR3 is TGCTCCAGCAGTCAATCGAGTGGGGGGGCCTATGAACAGTAC. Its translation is CSSSQSSGGAYEQY. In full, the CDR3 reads CSSSQSSGGAYEQYF.

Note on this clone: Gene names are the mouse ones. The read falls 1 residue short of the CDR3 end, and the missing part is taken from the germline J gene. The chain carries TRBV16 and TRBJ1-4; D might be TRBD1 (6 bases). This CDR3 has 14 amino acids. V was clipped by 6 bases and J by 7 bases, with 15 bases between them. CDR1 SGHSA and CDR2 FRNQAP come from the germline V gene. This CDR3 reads CASSPTGGGERLFF. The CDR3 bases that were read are TGTGCAAGCAGTCCCACAGGAGGGGGCGAAAGATTATTT.

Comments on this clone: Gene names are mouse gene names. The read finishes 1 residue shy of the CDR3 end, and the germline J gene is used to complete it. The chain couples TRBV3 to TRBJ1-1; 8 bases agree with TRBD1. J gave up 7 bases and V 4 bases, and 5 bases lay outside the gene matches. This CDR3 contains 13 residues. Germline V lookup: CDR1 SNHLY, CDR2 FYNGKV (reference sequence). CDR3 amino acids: CASSSTGEGEVFF. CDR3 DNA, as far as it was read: TGTGCCAGCAGCTCGACAGGGGAGGGAGAAGTCTTC.

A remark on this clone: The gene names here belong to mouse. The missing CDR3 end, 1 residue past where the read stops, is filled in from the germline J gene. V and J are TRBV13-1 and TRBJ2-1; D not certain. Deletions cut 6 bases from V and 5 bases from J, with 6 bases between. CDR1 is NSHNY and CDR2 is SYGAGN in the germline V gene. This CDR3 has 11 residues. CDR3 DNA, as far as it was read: TGTGCCAGCACCCTAGATGCTGAGCAGTTC. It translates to CASTLDAEQF. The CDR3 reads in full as CASTLDAEQFF.

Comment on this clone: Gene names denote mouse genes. The DNA read from the CDR3 is TGTGCCAGCAGTATGGGCTGGGCTTATGAACAGTAC. Encoded protein: CASSMGWAYEQY. The full CDR3 reads CASSMGWAYEQYF. This chain uses TRBV19 with TRBJ2-7; TRBD2 is a possible D gene (5 bases). The read ends 1 residue shy of where the CDR3 ends; the end is completed using the germline J gene. The CDR3 has 13 amino acids. Germline lookup yields CDR1 FNHDT and CDR2 SITEND (reference sequence). V shed 2 bases and J shed 4 bases, with 10 bases lying between them. Combining the CDR3 with reference TRBV19 and TRBJ2-7 gives the whole variable domain GGIITQTPKFLIGQEGQKLTLKCQQNFNHDTMYWYRQDSGKGLRLIYYSITENDLQKGDLSEGYDASREKKSSFSLTVTSAQKNEMAVFLCASSMGWAYEQYFGPGTRLTVL.

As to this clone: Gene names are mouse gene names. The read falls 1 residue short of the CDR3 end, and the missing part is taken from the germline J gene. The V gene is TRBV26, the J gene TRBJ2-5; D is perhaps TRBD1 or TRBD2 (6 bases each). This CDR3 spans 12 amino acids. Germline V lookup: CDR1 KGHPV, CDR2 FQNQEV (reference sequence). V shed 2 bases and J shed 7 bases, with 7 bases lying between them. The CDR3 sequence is CASSLGGYTQYF. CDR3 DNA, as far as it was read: TGTGCCAGCAGTCTGGGGGGCTACACCCAGTAC.

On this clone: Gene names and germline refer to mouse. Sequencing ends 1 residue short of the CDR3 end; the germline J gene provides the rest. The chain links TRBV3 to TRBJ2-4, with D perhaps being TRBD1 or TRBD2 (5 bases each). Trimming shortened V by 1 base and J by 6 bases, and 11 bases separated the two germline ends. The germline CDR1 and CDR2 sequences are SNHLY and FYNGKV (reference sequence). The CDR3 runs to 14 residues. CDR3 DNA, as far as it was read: TGTGCCAGCAGCTTAGGGGGGTCGGCTAACACCTTGTAC. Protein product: CASSLGGSANTLY. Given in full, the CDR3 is CASSLGGSANTLYF.

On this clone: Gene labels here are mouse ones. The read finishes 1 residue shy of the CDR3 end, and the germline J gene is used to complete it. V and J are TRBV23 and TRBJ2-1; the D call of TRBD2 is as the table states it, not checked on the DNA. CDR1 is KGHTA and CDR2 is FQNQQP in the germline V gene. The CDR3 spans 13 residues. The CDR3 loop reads CSSSGDWGAEQFF. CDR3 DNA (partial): TGCTCCAGCAGTGGGGACTGGGGTGCTGAGCAGTTC. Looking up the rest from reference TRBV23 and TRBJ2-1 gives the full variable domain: DAAVTQKPRYLIKMKGQEAEMKCIPEKGHTAVFWYQQKQSKELKFLIYFQNQQPLDQIDMVKERFSAVCPSSSLCSLGIRTCEAEDSALYLCSSSGDWGAEQFFGPGTRLTVL.

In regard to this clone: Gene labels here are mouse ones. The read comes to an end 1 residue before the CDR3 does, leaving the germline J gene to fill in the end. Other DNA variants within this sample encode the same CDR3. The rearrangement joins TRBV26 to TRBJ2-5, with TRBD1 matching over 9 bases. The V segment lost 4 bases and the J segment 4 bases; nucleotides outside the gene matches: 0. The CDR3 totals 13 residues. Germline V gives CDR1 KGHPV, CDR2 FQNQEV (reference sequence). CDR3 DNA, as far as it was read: TGTGCCAGCAGTCGGACAGGGGAAGACACCCAGTAC. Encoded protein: CASSRTGEDTQY. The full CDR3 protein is CASSRTGEDTQYF.

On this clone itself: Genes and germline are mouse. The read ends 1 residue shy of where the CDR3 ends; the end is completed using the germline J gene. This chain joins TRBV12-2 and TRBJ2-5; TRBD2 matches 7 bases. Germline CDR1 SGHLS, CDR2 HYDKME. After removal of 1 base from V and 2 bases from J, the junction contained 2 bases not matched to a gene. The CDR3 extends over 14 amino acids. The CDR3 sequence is CASSLGGGQDTQYF. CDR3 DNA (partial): TGTGCCAGCTCTCTGGGGGGGGGCCAAGACACCCAGTAC.

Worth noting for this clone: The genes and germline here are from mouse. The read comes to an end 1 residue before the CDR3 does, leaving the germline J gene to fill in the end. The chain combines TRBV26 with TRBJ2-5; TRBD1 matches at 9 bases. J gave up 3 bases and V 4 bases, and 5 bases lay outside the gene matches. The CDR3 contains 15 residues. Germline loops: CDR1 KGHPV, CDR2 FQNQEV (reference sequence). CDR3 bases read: TGTGCCAGCAGTCCGACAGGGGGAAAGCAAGACACCCAGTAC. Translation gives CASSPTGGKQDTQY. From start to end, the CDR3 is CASSPTGGKQDTQYF.

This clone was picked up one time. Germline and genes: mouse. CDR3 DNA, as far as it was read: TGTGCAAGCAGCTCGGGGGGCGCTGACACCCAGTAC. It encodes CASSSGGADTQY. The whole CDR3 protein reads CASSSGGADTQYF. This chain connects TRBV16 to TRBJ2-5, with D perhaps TRBD2 (7 bases). Coverage ceases 1 residue before the CDR3 finishes, and the germline J gene fills in the end. V lost 4 bases to trimming and J lost 6 bases, with 11 bases between them. The CDR3 is 13 residues long. The germline V gene has CDR1 SGHSA and CDR2 FRNQAP.

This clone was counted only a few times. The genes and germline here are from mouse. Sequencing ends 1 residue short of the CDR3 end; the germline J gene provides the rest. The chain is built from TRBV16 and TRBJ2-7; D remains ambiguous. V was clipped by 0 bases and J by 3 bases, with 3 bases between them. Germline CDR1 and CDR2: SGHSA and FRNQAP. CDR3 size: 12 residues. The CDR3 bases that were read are TGTGCAAGCAGCTTAGACATCTATGAACAGTAC. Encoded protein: CASSLDIYEQY. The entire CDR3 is CASSLDIYEQYF.

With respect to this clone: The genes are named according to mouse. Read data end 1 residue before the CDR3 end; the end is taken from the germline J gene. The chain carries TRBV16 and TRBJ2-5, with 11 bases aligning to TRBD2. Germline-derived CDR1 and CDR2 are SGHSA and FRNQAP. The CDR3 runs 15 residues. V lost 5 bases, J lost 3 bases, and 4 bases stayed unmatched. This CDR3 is CASSPRTGGQDTQYF. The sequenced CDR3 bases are TGTGCAAGCAGCCCTCGGACTGGGGGGCAAGACACCCAGTAC.

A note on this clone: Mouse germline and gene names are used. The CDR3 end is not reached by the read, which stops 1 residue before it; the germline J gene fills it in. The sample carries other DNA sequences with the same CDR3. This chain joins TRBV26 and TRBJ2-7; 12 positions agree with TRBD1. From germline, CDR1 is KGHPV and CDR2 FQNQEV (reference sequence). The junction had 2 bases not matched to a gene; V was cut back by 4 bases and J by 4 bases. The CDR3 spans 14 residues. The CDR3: CASSPGQGAYEQYF. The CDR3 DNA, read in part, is TGTGCCAGCAGTCCGGGACAGGGGGCGTATGAACAGTAC. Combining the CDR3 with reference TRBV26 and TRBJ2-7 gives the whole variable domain NSKVIQTPRYLVKGQGQKAKMRCIPEKGHPVVFWYQQNKNNEFKFLINFQNQEVLQQIDMTEKRFSAECPSNSPCSLEIQSSEAGDSALYLCASSPGQGAYEQYFGPGTRLTVL.

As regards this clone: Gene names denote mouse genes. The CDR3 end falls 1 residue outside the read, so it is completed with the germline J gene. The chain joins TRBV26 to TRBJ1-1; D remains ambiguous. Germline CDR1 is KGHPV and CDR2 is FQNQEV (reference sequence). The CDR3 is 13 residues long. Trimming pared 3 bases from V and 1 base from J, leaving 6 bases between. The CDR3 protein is CASSLDKNTEVFF. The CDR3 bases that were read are TGTGCCAGCAGTCTCGACAAAAACACAGAAGTCTTC.

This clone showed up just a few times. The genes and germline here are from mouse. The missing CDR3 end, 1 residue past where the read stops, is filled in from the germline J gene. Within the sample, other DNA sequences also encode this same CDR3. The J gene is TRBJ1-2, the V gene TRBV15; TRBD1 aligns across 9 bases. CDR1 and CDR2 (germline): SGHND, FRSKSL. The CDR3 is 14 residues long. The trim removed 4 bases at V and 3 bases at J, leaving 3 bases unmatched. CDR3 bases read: TGTGCCAGCAGTTACAGGGGGCTGGACTCCGACTACACC. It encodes CASSYRGLDSDYT. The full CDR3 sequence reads CASSYRGLDSDYTF.

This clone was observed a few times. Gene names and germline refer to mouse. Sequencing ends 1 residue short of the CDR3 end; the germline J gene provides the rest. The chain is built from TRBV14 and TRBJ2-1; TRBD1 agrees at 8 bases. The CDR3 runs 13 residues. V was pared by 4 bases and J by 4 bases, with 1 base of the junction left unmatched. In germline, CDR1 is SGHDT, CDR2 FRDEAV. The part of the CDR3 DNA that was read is TGTGCCAGCAGTAGACAGGGGTATGCTGAGCAGTTC. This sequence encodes CASSRQGYAEQF. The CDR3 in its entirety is CASSRQGYAEQFF.

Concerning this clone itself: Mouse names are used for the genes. The CDR3 is CASSPTGQKNERLFF. Partial CDR3 DNA: TGTGCAAGCAGCCCCACGGGACAAAAAAACGAAAGATTATTT. The V gene is TRBV16, the J gene TRBJ1-4; a weak D match, TRBD1 (6 bases). Coverage ceases 1 residue before the CDR3 finishes, and the germline J gene fills in the end. Between the trimmed V and J ends, which lost 5 bases and 5 bases, there was a span of 15 bases. From germline, CDR1 is SGHSA and CDR2 FRNQAP. The CDR3 is 15 residues long.

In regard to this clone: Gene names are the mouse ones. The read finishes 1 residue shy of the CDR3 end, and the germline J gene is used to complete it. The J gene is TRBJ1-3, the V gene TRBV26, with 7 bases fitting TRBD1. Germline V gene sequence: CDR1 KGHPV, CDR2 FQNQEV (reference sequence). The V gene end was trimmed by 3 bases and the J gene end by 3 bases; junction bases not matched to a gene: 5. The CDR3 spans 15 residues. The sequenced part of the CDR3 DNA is TGTGCCAGCAGTCTCAGAGGGGGCCTTGGAAATACGCTCTAT. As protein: CASSLRGGLGNTLY. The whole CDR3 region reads CASSLRGGLGNTLYF.

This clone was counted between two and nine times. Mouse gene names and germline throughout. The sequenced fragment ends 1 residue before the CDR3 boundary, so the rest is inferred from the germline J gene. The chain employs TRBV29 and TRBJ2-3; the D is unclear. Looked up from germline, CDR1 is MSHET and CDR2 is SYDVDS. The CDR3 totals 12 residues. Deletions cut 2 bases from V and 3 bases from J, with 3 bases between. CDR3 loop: CASSLGAETLYF. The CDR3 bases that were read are TGTGCTAGCAGTTTAGGGGCAGAAACGCTGTAT.

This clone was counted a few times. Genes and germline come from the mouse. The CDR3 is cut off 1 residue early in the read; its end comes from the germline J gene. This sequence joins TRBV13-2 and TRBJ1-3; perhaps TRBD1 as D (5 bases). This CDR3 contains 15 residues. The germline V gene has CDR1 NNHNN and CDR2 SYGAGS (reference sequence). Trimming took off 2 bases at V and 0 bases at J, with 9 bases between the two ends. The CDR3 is CASGDGGASGNTLYF. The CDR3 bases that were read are TGTGCCAGCGGTGACGGAGGGGCTTCTGGAAATACGCTCTAT.

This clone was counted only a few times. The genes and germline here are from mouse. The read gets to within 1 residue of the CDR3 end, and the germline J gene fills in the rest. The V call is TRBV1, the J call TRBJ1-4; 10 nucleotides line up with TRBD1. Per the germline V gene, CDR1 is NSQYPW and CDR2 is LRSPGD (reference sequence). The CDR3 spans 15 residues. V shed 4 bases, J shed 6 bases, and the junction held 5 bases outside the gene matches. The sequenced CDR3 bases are TGCACCTGCAGTGACCGGGACAGGGGTCACGAAAGATTATTT. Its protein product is CTCSDRDRGHERLF. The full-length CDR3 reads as CTCSDRDRGHERLFF.

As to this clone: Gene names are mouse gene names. The part of the CDR3 DNA that was read is TGCTCCAGCAGTCACCGGGGGCGCAACACAGAAGTCTTC. It codes for CSSSHRGRNTEVF. The full CDR3 sequence reads CSSSHRGRNTEVFF. The chain uses TRBV23 and TRBJ1-1. With the read ending 1 residue before the CDR3 end, the germline J gene is used to fill in that end. The germline V gene has CDR1 KGHTA and CDR2 FQNQQP. The CDR3 is made up of 14 amino acids.